The T cell receptor beta chain described here comes from a study of blood T cell repertoires in COVID-19. Study information: Italy, Spain and the United States were the sources of the convalescent and acute COVID-19 samples. T cells, B-cell-depleted T cells, or PBMCs provided the cDNA or gDNA that served as material.

CDR3 length: 16 amino acids. CDR1 and CDR2 (germline): SGHTA, FQGNSA. V lost 1 base to trimming and J lost 5 bases, with 14 bases between them. As originally analysed: How many nucleated cells were present was estimated from reference gene primer amplification. Using immunoSEQ multiplex PCR, the repertoire was profiled, and TCRdb retains in-frame clones only, with some absent. V and J calls and clone size are as listed in that table; D and trimming were resolved from the DNA. The table includes tens of thousands of clones, around 80% detected once. This sequence was found in a man between 65 and 85 years old with acute or convalescent COVID-19. Material: peripheral blood. This rearrangement joins TRBV7-2 to TRBJ2-2; maybe TRBD1 (7 bases). CDR3 nucleotides: TGTGCCAGCAGCTTAGTCTCGGCAGGGGGGACCGGGGAGCTGTTTTTT. Protein sequence: CASSLVSAGGTGELFF.